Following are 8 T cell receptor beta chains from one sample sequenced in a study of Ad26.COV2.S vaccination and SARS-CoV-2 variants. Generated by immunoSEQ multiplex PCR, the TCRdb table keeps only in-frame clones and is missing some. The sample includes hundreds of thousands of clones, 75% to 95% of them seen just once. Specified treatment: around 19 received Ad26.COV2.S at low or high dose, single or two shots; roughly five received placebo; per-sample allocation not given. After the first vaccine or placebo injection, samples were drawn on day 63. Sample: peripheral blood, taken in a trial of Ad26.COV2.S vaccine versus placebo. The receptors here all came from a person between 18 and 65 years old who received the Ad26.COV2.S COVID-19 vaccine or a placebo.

CDR3 in amino acids: CASSLSGTGSSYEQYF. DNA of the CDR3: TGTGCCAGCAGTTTATCGGGGACAGGTAGCTCCTACGAGCAGTACTTC. V and J are TRBV27 and TRBJ2-7, with 8 nucleotides matching TRBD1. The trim removed 0 bases at V and 0 bases at J, leaving 4 bases unmatched. The CDR3 contains 16 residues. The V gene's germline CDR1 is MNHEY and CDR2 SMNVEV (reference sequence).

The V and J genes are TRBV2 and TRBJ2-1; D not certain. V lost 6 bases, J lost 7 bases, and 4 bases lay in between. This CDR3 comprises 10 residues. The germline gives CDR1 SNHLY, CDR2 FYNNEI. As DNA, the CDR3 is TGTGCCAGCAGGAAAAATGAGCAGTTCTTC. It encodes CASRKNEQFF.

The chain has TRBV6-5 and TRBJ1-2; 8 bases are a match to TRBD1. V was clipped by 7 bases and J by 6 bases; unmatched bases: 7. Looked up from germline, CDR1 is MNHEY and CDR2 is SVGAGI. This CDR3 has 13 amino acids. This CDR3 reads CASTQTGDHGYTF. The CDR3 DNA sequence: TGTGCCAGCACCCAGACAGGGGACCATGGCTACACCTTC.

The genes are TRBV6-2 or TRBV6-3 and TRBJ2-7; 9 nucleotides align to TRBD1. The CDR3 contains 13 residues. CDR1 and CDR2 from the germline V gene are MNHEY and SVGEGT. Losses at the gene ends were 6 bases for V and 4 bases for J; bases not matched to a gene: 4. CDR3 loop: CASSRTGVYEQYF. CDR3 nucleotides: TGTGCCAGCAGCAGGACAGGGGTTTACGAGCAGTACTTC.

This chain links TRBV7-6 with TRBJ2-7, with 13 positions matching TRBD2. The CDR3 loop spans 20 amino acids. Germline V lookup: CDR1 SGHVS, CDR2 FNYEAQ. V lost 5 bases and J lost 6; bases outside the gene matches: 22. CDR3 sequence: CASSMEGQGSGLAGVSEQYF. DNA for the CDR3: TGTGCCAGCAGCATGGAGGGACAGGGTAGCGGACTAGCGGGAGTAAGCGAGCAGTACTTC.

The CDR3 DNA reads TGTGCCAGCAGCGAGGACTCGGGCAACTATGGCTACACCTTC. This encodes CASSEDSGNYGYTF. The V gene is TRBV9, the J gene TRBJ1-2, with D hard to call. Germline-derived CDR1 and CDR2 are SGDLS and YYNGEE. With 3 bases removed from V and 2 bases from J, the gap between germline ends came to 11 bases. CDR3 length equals 14 residues.

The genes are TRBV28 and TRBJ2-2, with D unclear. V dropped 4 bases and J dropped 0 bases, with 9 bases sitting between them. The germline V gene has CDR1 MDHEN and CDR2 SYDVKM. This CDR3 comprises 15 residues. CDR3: CASSSTEPNTGELFF. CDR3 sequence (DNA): TGTGCCAGCAGTTCCACAGAGCCGAACACCGGGGAGCTGTTTTTT. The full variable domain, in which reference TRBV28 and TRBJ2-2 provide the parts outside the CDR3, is DVKVTQSSRYLVKRTGEKVFLECVQDMDHENMFWYRQDPGLGLRLIYFSYDVKMKEKGDIPEGYSVSREKKERFSLILESASTNQTSMYLCASSSTEPNTGELFFGEGSRLTVL.

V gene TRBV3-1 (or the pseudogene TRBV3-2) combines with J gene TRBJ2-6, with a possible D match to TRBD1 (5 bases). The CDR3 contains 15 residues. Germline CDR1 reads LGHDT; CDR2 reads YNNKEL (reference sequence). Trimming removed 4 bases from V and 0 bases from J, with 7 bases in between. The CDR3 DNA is TGTGCCAGCAGCCCAGGGCTCTCTGGGGCCAACGTCCTGACTTTC. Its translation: CASSPGLSGANVLTF.